This record looks at one T cell receptor beta chain sequence and its context. Its specificity is unknown. The data originate from a study of blood T cells in healthy people across ages. Overall study findings and caveats: TCR beta diversity correlated strongly with naive T cell percentage. Roughly linearly, TCR beta diversity per million T cells fell as age increased. Shifts in expanded clonotypes may have been confounded by donor CMV status, which was unknown.

The authors ran a second PCR of roughly 6 to 12 cycles using a sample-barcoded 5' primer and a J-beta primer mix. MiXCR, applied by TCRdb to the 5' RACE reads, yields one record per CDR3 protein. The top ten clones hold about a fifth of a sample with some 800,000 distinct CDR3 sequences, under 45% of them seen once. Sequences were obtained from blood. The receptor's source is a man aged 60-69 years in good health.

This CDR3 is CSPRLAGGRTQYF. In DNA form, the CDR3 reads TGCAGTCCGAGACTAGCGGGGGGCCGGACCCAGTACTTC. The chain joins TRBV20-1 to TRBJ2-5; 13 positions agree with TRBD2. The length of the CDR3 is 13 residues. Germline CDR1 DFQATT, CDR2 SNEGSKA (reference sequence). The junction had 7 bases not matched to a gene; V was cut back by 8 bases and J by 7 bases.